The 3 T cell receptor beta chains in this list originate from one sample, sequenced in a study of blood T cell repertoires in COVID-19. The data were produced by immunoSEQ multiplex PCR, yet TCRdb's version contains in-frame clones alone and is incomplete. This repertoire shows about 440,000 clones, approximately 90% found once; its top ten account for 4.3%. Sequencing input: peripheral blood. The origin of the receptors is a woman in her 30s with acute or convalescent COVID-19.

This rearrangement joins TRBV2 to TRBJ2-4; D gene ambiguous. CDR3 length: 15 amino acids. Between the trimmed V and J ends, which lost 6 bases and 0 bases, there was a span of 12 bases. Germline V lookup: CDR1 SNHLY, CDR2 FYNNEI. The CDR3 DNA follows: TGTGCCAGCAGCCCTTATGGCCTAGCCAAAAACATTCAGTACTTC. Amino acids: CASSPYGLAKNIQYF.

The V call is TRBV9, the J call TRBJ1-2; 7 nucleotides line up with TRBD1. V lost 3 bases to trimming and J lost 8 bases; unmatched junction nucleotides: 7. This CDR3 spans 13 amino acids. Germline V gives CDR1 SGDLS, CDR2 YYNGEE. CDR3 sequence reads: CASSDSGTDGYTF. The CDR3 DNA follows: TGTGCCAGCAGCGACTCCGGGACAGACGGCTACACCTTC.

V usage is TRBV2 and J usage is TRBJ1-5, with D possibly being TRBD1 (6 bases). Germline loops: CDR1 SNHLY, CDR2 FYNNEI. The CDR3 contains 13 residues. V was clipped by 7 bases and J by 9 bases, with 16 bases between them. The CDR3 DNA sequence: TGTGCCAGCACTGCAGGGGTTGAGCGGCCCCAGCATTTT. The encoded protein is CASTAGVERPQHF.